The TCR beta chain under discussion was sequenced for a study of regulatory T cells in long-lasting Graves disease. Assembly of TCR beta libraries relied on iRepertoire HTBI primers together with Arm-PCR of CDR3 regions. A single record per CDR3 protein comes from TCRdb applying MiXCR to the multiplex PCR reads. This sample has about 220,000 distinct CDR3 sequences, with roughly 19% found just once. Time point specified: newly diagnosed GD, antithyroid drugs for less than 3 months. Extracted PBMC RNA gave rise to the TCR library. Germline lookup yields CDR1 SGHAT and CDR2 FQNNGV. CDR3 length equals 15 residues. The V and J ends lost 6 bases and 2 bases, in that order; junction bases with no gene match: 7. This clonotype was counted many times. This sample also belongs to another study, concerning T cells in Graves' hyperthyroidism and ophthalmopathy.

This material consisted of peripheral blood mononuclear cells (PBMCs), taken at new diagnosis, from a patient treated with antithyroid drugs. The TCR sequence derives from a woman under 40 with Graves disease. The rearrangement links TRBV11-2 to TRBJ2-1; TRBD2 agrees at 7 bases. The CDR3 loop is CASRGWGGTYNEQFF. Here the CDR3 DNA reads TGTGCCAGCAGAGGTTGGGGGGGAACCTACAATGAGCAGTTCTTC.